A single sample is the source of the 26 T cell receptor beta chains below, sequenced in a study of blood T cell repertoires in COVID-19. Method: immunoSEQ multiplex PCR; TCRdb's copy keeps in-frame clones and lacks some. The sample contains over 75,000 clones, roughly 80% of which appear only once. What was sequenced was peripheral blood. Receptors were obtained from a woman in her 70s with acute or convalescent COVID-19.

The V call is TRBV2, the J call TRBJ2-7; 10 nucleotides line up with TRBD2. Germline values: CDR1 SNHLY, CDR2 FYNNEI. V shed 7 bases and J 7 bases; nucleotides not matched to a gene: 10. This CDR3 spans 14 amino acids. Here the CDR3 DNA reads TGTGCCAGCAAGTTGACTAGCGGGTGGGCGGAGCAGTACTTC. This translates into CASKLTSGWAEQYF.

The V gene is TRBV30, the J gene TRBJ1-3, with D uncertain. V was trimmed by 3 bases and J by 0 bases, leaving 12 bases between them. Germline CDR1 is GTSNPN and CDR2 is SVGIG (reference sequence). This CDR3 has 15 amino acids. CDR3 coding DNA: TGTGCCTGGAGACCCGGGATAAGCTCTGGAAACACCATATATTTT. It is translated as CAWRPGISSGNTIYF. The full variable domain, completed using reference TRBV30 and TRBJ1-3, is SQTIHQWPATLVQPVGSPLSLECTVEGTSNPNLYWYRQAAGRGLQLLFYSVGIGQISSEVPQNLSASRPQDRQFILSSKKLLLSDSGFYLCAWRPGISSGNTIYFGEGSWLTVV.

The chain has TRBV6-1 and TRBJ1-3; 8 nucleotides align to TRBD1. The CDR3 consists of 16 residues. CDR1 and CDR2 from the germline V gene are MNHNS and SASEGT. With 2 bases clipped from V and 2 bases from J, the junction kept 5 bases outside the gene matches. This CDR3 reads CASSEMRTGTGNTIYF. The CDR3 DNA reads TGTGCCAGCAGTGAAATGAGGACAGGGACTGGAAACACCATATATTTT.

The gene calls are TRBV28 and TRBJ2-1; D gene uncertain. This CDR3 region has 14 residues. V dropped 3 bases and J dropped 4 bases, with 10 bases sitting between them. Per germline, CDR1 MDHEN and CDR2 SYDVKM. Written as DNA, the CDR3 is TGTGCCAGCAGTTTTTCGACTCAGTACAATGAGCAGTTCTTC. Amino acid sequence: CASSFSTQYNEQFF.

This chain connects TRBV6-2 or TRBV6-3 to TRBJ2-4; the D is unclear. Germline V gene lookup returns CDR1 MNHEY and CDR2 SVGEGT. Trimming removed 0 bases from V and 8 bases from J, with 14 bases in between. CDR3 length: 15 residues. CDR3 amino acids: CASSYSLRSGDIQYF. CDR3 bases: TGTGCCAGCAGTTACTCTCTTAGAAGTGGTGACATTCAGTACTTC.

This sequence joins TRBV7-2 and TRBJ2-3; no definite D call. CDR3 length: 15 residues. Between the trimmed V and J ends, which lost 3 bases and 2 bases, there was a span of 12 bases. CDR1 and CDR2 (germline): SGHTA, FQGNSA. The CDR3 DNA reads TGTGCCAGCAGCTTCAGTGAAGTACCCACAGATACGCAGTATTTT. This encodes CASSFSEVPTDTQYF.

This clone was seen a single time. This sequence joins TRBV20-1 and TRBJ2-1; D not resolved. The CDR3 extends over 11 amino acids. The V end was cut by 0 bases, the J end by 8 bases, with 5 bases between. CDR1 and CDR2 from the germline V gene are DFQATT and SNEGSKA (reference sequence). CDR3 loop: CSARDRDEQFF. The CDR3 nucleotides read TGCAGTGCTAGAGATCGCGATGAGCAGTTCTTC.

The chain combines TRBV30 with TRBJ2-3, with 8 bases that match TRBD2. The germline gives CDR1 GTSNPN, CDR2 SVGIG (reference sequence). The CDR3 extends over 13 amino acids. V was clipped by 4 bases and J by 1 base; unmatched bases: 1. The CDR3 DNA reads TGTGCCTGGACAGCGGGGGGCACAGATACGCAGTATTTT. It is translated as CAWTAGGTDTQYF.

The genes are TRBV29-1 and TRBJ2-7, with D tentatively TRBD1 (6 bases). Trimming left V 4 bases short and J 0 bases short, with 7 bases between. The CDR3 is 12 residues long. The germline gives CDR1 SQVTM, CDR2 ANQGSEA. CDR3 DNA: TGCAGCGTTGTCAGGGGCTCCTACGAGCAGTACTTC. This encodes CSVVRGSYEQYF.

CDR3 nucleotides: TGTGCCAGCAGCCAGGGACTTCCCTACGAGCAGTACTTC. Amino acid sequence: CASSQGLPYEQYF. The rearrangement joins TRBV4-2 to TRBJ2-7; tentative D call: TRBD2 (6 bases). This CDR3 comprises 13 residues. V was shortened by 3 bases and J by 2 bases, with 8 bases between the two germline ends. The germline gives CDR1 LGHNA, CDR2 YNFKEQ.

The chain links TRBV3-1 (or the pseudogene TRBV3-2) to TRBJ2-5; D not resolved. CDR3 length: 15 residues. V gave up 0 bases and J gave up 1 base, with 9 bases separating them. The V gene's germline CDR1 is LGHDT and CDR2 YNNKEL (reference sequence). The CDR3, as DNA: TGTGCCAGCAGCCAAGAGAGTCGCTCCCAAGAGACCCAGTACTTC. Its translation: CASSQESRSQETQYF.

The rearrangement joins TRBV30 to TRBJ2-7, with a tentative D call TRBD1 (7 bases). The CDR3 loop spans 16 amino acids. The V and J ends lost 3 bases and 3 bases respectively, with 21 bases between them. From germline, CDR1 is GTSNPN and CDR2 SVGIG (reference sequence). The CDR3 DNA sequence: TGTGCCTGGAGAATGGATTACGGAGGGGGCAACTACGAGCAGTACTTC. This encodes CAWRMDYGGGNYEQYF.

The chain employs TRBV5-3 and TRBJ2-7, with 8 bases that match TRBD2. TRBV5-3 carries the ORF label, with uncertain function. Unmatched junction bases numbered 18, after V lost 0 bases and J lost 7 bases. The CDR3 has 18 amino acids. The DNA of the CDR3 is TGTGCCAGAAGCTTGGCCTATTCCAGGCGGGAGGTACTGTTGGAGCAGTACTTC. Protein product: CARSLAYSRREVLLEQYF.

V gene TRBV16 combines with J gene TRBJ1-1, with 11 bases that match TRBD1. V was pared by 4 bases and J by 4 bases, with 2 bases of the junction left unmatched. This CDR3 region has 14 residues. Germline V gives CDR1 KGHSY, CDR2 FQNENV. The CDR3 protein is CASSPGTGGTEAFF. CDR3 nucleotides: TGTGCCAGCAGCCCCGGGACAGGGGGCACTGAAGCTTTCTTT.

This rearrangement joins TRBV4-1 to TRBJ2-7; 10 nucleotides match TRBD2. Germline V lookup: CDR1 MGHRA, CDR2 YSYEKL. V lost 1 base and J lost 3; bases outside the gene matches: 3. The CDR3 totals 15 residues. This CDR3 reads CASSQVTSGNYEQYF. For the CDR3, the DNA is TGCGCCAGCAGCCAAGTAACTAGCGGGAACTACGAGCAGTACTTC.

V is TRBV7-3 and J is TRBJ2-6; no reliable D call. The V and J ends lost 4 bases and 0 bases respectively, with 7 bases between them. CDR3 length: 15 residues. From germline, CDR1 is SGHTA and CDR2 FQGTGA. The CDR3 loop is CASSSKSSGANVLTF. The CDR3 DNA sequence: TGTGCCAGCAGCTCGAAGAGCTCTGGGGCCAACGTCCTGACTTTC.

The rearrangement links TRBV18 to TRBJ1-2, with D tentatively TRBD1 (5 bases). With 2 bases removed from V and 4 bases from J, the gap between germline ends came to 11 bases. In germline, CDR1 is KGHSH, CDR2 LQKENI. There are 14 residues in the CDR3. CDR3 sequence: CASSPEWGGYGYTF. The CDR3 DNA is TGTGCCAGCTCACCAGAATGGGGCGGCTATGGCTACACCTTC.

V usage is TRBV7-8 and J usage is TRBJ2-1, with TRBD1 identical over 12 bases. CDR1 and CDR2 from the germline V gene are SGHVS and FQNEAQ. Trimming cost V 2 bases and J 9 bases; bases outside gene matches: 5. The CDR3 totals 15 residues. This CDR3 is CASSLRDRGQPEQFF. The CDR3 bases are TGTGCCAGCAGCTTAAGGGACAGGGGGCAACCTGAGCAGTTCTTC. Filled out from reference TRBV7-8 and TRBJ2-1, the complete variable domain reads GAGVSQSPRYKVAKRGQDVALRCDPISGHVSLFWYQQALGQGPEFLTYFQNEAQLDKSGLPSDRFFAERPEGSVSTLKIQRTQQEDSAVYLCASSLRDRGQPEQFFGPGTRLTVL.

J is TRBJ2-1 and V is TRBV9, with 8 positions matching TRBD2. Germline V gives CDR1 SGDLS, CDR2 YYNGEE. The CDR3 loop spans 14 amino acids. Trimming removed 7 bases from V and 4 bases from J; junction bases left unmatched: 7. This CDR3 is CASGLAGNYNEQFF. CDR3 nucleotides: TGTGCCAGCGGGCTAGCGGGTAATTACAATGAGCAGTTCTTC.

The chain couples TRBV27 to TRBJ1-4; the match to TRBD1 covers 10 bases. This CDR3 has 12 amino acids. Unmatched junction bases numbered 3, after V lost 6 bases and J lost 11 bases. In germline, CDR1 is MNHEY, CDR2 SMNVEV (reference sequence). This CDR3 reads CASRSDRGKLFF. The CDR3 coding sequence is TGTGCCAGCAGGTCGGACAGGGGGAAACTGTTTTTT.

The V call is TRBV7-2, the J call TRBJ2-7, with D possibly matching TRBD1 (6 bases). The CDR3 extends over 12 amino acids. Germline V gene lookup returns CDR1 SGHTA and CDR2 FQGNSA. V lost 4 bases to trimming and J lost 3 bases, with 7 bases between them. CDR3 residues: CASSSQGYEQYF. The CDR3 DNA is TGTGCCAGCAGCTCACAGGGCTACGAGCAGTACTTC.

This chain connects TRBV7-2 to TRBJ2-2; D not certain. The V and J ends lost 3 bases and 4 bases respectively, with 6 bases between them. Per the germline V gene, CDR1 is SGHTA and CDR2 is FQGNSA. The CDR3 is 13 amino acids. The CDR3 loop reads CASSFWATGELFF. For the CDR3, the DNA is TGTGCCAGCAGCTTTTGGGCCACCGGGGAGCTGTTTTTT.

CDR3 in amino acids: CASSSTPGGFREQYF. The DNA for the CDR3 is TGTGCCAGCAGCTCGACCCCAGGGGGCTTTCGAGAGCAGTACTTC. The genes are TRBV13 and TRBJ2-7, with 8 bases identical to TRBD1. In germline, CDR1 is PRHDT, CDR2 FYEKMQ (reference sequence). The CDR3 contains 15 residues. The V segment lost 4 bases and the J segment 7 bases; nucleotides outside the gene matches: 12.

The chain carries TRBV3-1 (or the pseudogene TRBV3-2) and TRBJ2-7, with TRBD2 matching over 7 bases. The CDR3 has 14 amino acids. V shed 7 bases and J 0 bases; nucleotides not matched to a gene: 6. Per the germline V gene, CDR1 is LGHDT and CDR2 is YNNKEL (reference sequence). CDR3 sequence reads: CASTEGRGSYEQYF. In DNA, the CDR3 is TGTGCCAGCACCGAAGGGAGGGGCTCCTACGAGCAGTACTTC.

The J gene is TRBJ2-2, the V gene TRBV4-1; 8 bases align to TRBD1. Germline assignment: CDR1 MGHRA and CDR2 YSYEKL. The CDR3 loop spans 18 amino acids. V gave up 3 bases and J gave up 3 bases; unmatched junction bases: 12. CDR3 in DNA: TGCGCCAGCAGCCAGGAGCAGGGGGCCAAAACCTACACCGGGGAGCTGTTTTTT. Protein sequence: CASSQEQGAKTYTGELFF.

This clone was counted only a few times. The chain employs TRBV7-8 and TRBJ1-2; TRBD1 agrees at 11 bases. Germline V gene sequence: CDR1 SGHVS, CDR2 FQNEAQ. Trimming removed 5 bases from V and 8 bases from J; junction bases left unmatched: 10. The CDR3 contains 15 residues. This CDR3 is CASSPTDRGLEGYTF. The DNA for the CDR3 is TGTGCCAGCAGCCCGACGGACAGGGGGCTAGAGGGCTACACCTTC.